The next 9 T cell receptor beta chains were all read from a single sample in a study of T cells after yellow fever vaccination. TCRdb reprocessed the 5' RACE reads with MiXCR, giving one entry per CDR3 protein. The sample shows about 130,000 distinct CDR3 sequences, roughly 6.7% of them seen only once. This specimen consisted of CD4+ T cells sorted from PBMCs, obtained 10 to 11 days after the first yellow fever vaccination. These TCRs come from a man between 18 and 35 years old who received the YFV17D yellow fever vaccine.

The chain is built from TRBV19 and TRBJ1-5; D is ambiguous. This CDR3 is 12 amino acids long. V dropped 2 bases and J dropped 5 bases, with 4 bases sitting between them. Looked up from germline, CDR1 is LNHDA and CDR2 is SQIVND (reference sequence). As DNA, the CDR3 is TGTGCCAGTAGTATAACCGATCAGCCCCAGCATTTT. Translating gives CASSITDQPQHF.

There are many counts of this clonotype. The rearrangement joins TRBV19 to TRBJ2-7; 9 bases line up with TRBD2. The CDR3 spans 18 residues. The V segment lost 5 bases and the J segment 0 bases; nucleotides outside the gene matches: 14. CDR1 is LNHDA and CDR2 is SQIVND in the germline V gene (reference sequence). The CDR3 reads CASSRPAGGPSSSYEQYF. The CDR3 region has the DNA TGTGCCAGTAGTCGACCAGCGGGGGGCCCCTCTAGCTCCTACGAGCAGTACTTC.

The sample holds many counts of this clonotype. This chain connects TRBV18 to TRBJ2-1; 9 bases agree with TRBD2. The trim removed 4 bases at V and 10 bases at J, leaving 17 bases unmatched. Germline V gene lookup returns CDR1 KGHSH and CDR2 LQKENI. The length of the CDR3 is 17 residues. Here the CDR3 reads CASSRVPSGDPLVEQFF. The CDR3 coding sequence is TGTGCCAGCTCACGAGTCCCTAGCGGGGACCCCTTGGTGGAGCAGTTCTTC.

This clonotype turned up a few times. CDR3 DNA: TGCGCCAGCAGCCAGGGGGGAATTTGGGGCTACACCTTC. This sequence encodes CASSQGGIWGYTF. The V call is TRBV4-1, the J call TRBJ1-2, with D tentatively TRBD1 (5 bases). Germline CDR1 MGHRA, CDR2 YSYEKL. The CDR3 loop spans 13 amino acids. Trimming left V 3 bases short and J 8 bases short, with 13 bases between.

This clonotype was found many times. The chain is built from TRBV15 and TRBJ2-4, with a possible D match to TRBD2 (6 bases). CDR1 LNHNV and CDR2 YYDKDF come from the germline V gene (reference sequence). This CDR3 has 16 amino acids. V lost 5 bases and J lost 4, with 18 bases in between. The DNA for the CDR3 is TGTGCCACCAGCGGAACCGGGACTCAAAGGAAAAACATTCAGTACTTC. The encoded protein is CATSGTGTQRKNIQYF.

This clonotype showed up just a few times. The rearrangement links TRBV25-1 to TRBJ1-3; D not certain. CDR3 size: 13 residues. Looked up from germline, CDR1 is MGHDK and CDR2 is SYGVNS. The V end lost 4 bases, the J end lost 0 bases, and 4 bases lay between the germline ends. CDR3 sequence: CASSGVSGNTIYF. The CDR3 bases are TGTGCCAGCAGTGGTGTCTCTGGAAACACCATATATTTT.

This clonotype was detected ten times or more. The chain couples TRBV12-3 or TRBV12-4 to TRBJ2-5, with D tentatively TRBD1 (5 bases). The CDR3 covers 13 residues. Trimming cost V 3 bases and J 3 bases, with 8 bases left between them. CDR3 DNA: TGTGCCAGCAGTTTTGCAGGGAAAGAGACCCAGTACTTC. Translated: CASSFAGKETQYF.

CDR3 nucleotide sequence: TGCGCCAGCAGCTTTGGGTCAGATACGCAGTATTTT. Its protein product is CASSFGSDTQYF. The chain employs TRBV5-1 and TRBJ2-3; no clear D. The CDR3 totals 12 residues. From germline, CDR1 is SGHRS and CDR2 YFSETQ. The V gene lost 2 bases and the J gene lost 4 bases, with 5 bases spanning the gap. The variable domain in full, with the rest retrieved from reference TRBV5-1 and TRBJ2-3, is KAGVTQTPRYLIKTRGQQVTLSCSPISGHRSVSWYQQTPGQGLQFLFEYFSETQRNKGNFPGRFSGRQFSNSRSEMNVSTLELGDSALYLCASSFGSDTQYFGPGTRLTVL.

This clonotype was seen a handful of times. The rearrangement links TRBV7-2 to TRBJ2-3, with D perhaps TRBD1 or TRBD2 (5 bases each). The V end lost 4 bases, the J end lost 1 base, and 12 bases lay between the germline ends. The CDR3 spans 15 residues. The germline V gene has CDR1 SGHTA and CDR2 FQGNSA. The CDR3 DNA sequence: TGTGCCAGCAGCTCCCACCGAGGGGGCACAGATACGCAGTATTTT. Amino acids: CASSSHRGGTDTQYF.